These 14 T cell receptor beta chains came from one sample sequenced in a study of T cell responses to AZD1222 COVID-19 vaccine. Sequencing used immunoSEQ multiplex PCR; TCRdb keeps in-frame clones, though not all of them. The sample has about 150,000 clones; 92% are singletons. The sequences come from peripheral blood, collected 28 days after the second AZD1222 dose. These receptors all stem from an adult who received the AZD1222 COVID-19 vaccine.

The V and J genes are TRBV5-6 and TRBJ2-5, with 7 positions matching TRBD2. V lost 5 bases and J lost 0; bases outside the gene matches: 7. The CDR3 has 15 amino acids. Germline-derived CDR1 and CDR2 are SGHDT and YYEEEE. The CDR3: CASSNREDDQETQYF. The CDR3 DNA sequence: TGTGCCAGCAGTAACCGGGAGGACGACCAAGAGACCCAGTACTTC.

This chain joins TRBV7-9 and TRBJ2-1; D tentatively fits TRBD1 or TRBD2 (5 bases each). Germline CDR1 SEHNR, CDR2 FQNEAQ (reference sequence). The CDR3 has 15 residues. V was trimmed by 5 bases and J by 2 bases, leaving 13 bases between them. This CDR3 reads CASSLREITYNEQFF. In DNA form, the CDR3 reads TGTGCCAGCAGCCTCAGGGAGATTACCTACAATGAGCAGTTCTTC.

In DNA form, the CDR3 reads TGTGCCAGTAGTCCAAGGGGCCCTGGGAACACTGAAGCTTTCTTT. Amino acids: CASSPRGPGNTEAFF. The chain links TRBV19 to TRBJ1-1; D perhaps matches TRBD1 (5 bases). The CDR3 covers 15 residues. Germline V lookup: CDR1 LNHDA, CDR2 SQIVND (reference sequence). V was pared by 5 bases and J by 1 base, with 14 bases between.

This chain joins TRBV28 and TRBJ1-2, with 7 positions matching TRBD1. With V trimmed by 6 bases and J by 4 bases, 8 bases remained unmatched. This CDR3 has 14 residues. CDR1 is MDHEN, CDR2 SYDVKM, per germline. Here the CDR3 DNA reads TGTGCCAGCAGACCCATTTGGGACAGCTATGGCTACACCTTC. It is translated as CASRPIWDSYGYTF.

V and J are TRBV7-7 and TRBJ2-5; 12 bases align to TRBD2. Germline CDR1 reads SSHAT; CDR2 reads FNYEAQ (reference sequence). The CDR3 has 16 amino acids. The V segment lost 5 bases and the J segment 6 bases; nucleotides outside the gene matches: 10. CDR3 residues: CASSPRTSGIGKTQYF. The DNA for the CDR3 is TGTGCCAGCAGCCCAAGGACTAGCGGGATAGGCAAGACCCAGTACTTC. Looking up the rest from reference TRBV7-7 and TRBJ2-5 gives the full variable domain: GAGVSQSPRYKVTKRGQDVTLRCDPISSHATLYWYQQALGQGPEFLTYFNYEAQPDKSGLPSDRFSAERPEGSISTLTIQRTEQRDSAMYRCASSPRTSGIGKTQYFGPGTRLLVL.

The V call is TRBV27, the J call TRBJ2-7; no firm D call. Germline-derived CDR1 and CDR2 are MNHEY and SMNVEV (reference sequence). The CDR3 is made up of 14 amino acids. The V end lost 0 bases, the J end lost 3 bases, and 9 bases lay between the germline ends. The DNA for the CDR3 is TGTGCCAGCAGTTTATCTAACACCCGCTACGAGCAGTACTTC. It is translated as CASSLSNTRYEQYF.

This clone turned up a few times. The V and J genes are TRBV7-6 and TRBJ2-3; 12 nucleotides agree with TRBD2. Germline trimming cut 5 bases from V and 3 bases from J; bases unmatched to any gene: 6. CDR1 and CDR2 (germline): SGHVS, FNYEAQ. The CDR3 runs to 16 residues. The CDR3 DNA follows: TGTGCCAGCAGCCCTCTAGCGGGAGGGAAGACAGATACGCAGTATTTT. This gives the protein CASSPLAGGKTDTQYF.

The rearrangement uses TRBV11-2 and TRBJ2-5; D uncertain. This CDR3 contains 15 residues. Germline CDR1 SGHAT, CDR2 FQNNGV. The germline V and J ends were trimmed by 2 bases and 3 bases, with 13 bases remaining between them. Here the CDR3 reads CASSLMAQGEETQYF. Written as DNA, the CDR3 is TGTGCCAGCAGCTTAATGGCCCAAGGAGAAGAGACCCAGTACTTC.

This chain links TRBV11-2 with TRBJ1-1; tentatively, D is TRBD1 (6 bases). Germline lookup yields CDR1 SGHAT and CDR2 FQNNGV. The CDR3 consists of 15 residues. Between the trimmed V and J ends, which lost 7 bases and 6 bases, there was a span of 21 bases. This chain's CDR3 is CASTLGGALGAEAFF. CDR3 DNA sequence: TGTGCCAGCACCCTAGGGGGTGCACTGGGTGCTGAAGCTTTCTTT.

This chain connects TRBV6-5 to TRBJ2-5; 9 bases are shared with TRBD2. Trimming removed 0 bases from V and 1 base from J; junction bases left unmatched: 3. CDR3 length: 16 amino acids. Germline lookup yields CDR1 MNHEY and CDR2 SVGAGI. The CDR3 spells CASSYSSAGGQETQYF. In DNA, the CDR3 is TGTGCCAGCAGTTACTCTTCAGCGGGAGGCCAAGAGACCCAGTACTTC.

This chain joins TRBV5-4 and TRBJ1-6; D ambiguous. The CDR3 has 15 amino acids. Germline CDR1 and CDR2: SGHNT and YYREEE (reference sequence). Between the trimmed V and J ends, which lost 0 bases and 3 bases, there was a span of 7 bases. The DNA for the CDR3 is TGTGCCAGCAGCTTGGGACGGAACTATAATTCACCCCTCCACTTT. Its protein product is CASSLGRNYNSPLHF.

The CDR3: CSVGEPGQGSYEQYF. In nucleotides, the CDR3 is TGCAGCGTTGGGGAACCGGGACAGGGGTCCTACGAGCAGTACTTC. This chain joins TRBV29-1 and TRBJ2-7, with TRBD1 matching 10 bases. Germline trimming cut 4 bases from V and 1 base from J; bases unmatched to any gene: 7. CDR3 length: 15 amino acids. Per germline, CDR1 SQVTM and CDR2 ANQGSEA.

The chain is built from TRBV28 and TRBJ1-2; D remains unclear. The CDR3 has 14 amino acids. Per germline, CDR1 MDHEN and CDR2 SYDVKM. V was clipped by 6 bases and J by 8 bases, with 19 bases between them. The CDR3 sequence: CASRSPGRVGGYTF. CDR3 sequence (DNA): TGTGCCAGCAGATCCCCGGGAAGAGTGGGGGGCTACACCTTC.

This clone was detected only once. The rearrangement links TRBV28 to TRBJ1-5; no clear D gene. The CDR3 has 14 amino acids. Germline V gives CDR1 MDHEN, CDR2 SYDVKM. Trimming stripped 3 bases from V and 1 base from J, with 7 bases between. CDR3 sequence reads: CASSFWESNQPQHF. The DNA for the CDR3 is TGTGCCAGCAGTTTCTGGGAAAGCAATCAGCCCCAGCATTTT.